The 20 T cell receptor beta chains given below trace back to one sample, sequenced in a study of early T cells in non-severe SARS-CoV-2 infection. TCRdb ran MiXCR on the 5' RACE reads and lists one entry per CDR3 protein. The sample records roughly 54,000 distinct CDR3 sequences, roughly 5.5% being singletons. Sequenced sample: whole blood. The receptors stem from an adult who was a healthcare worker with PCR-confirmed SARS-CoV-2 infection or an uninfected control (not recorded which).

The sample holds a few counts of this clonotype. CDR3 residues: CAWRPRGRGRTEAFF. The CDR3 DNA reads TGTGCCTGGAGGCCCAGGGGGCGAGGACGGACTGAAGCTTTCTTT. The rearrangement joins TRBV30 to TRBJ1-1; 8 nucleotides line up with TRBD1. There are 15 residues in the CDR3. Germline lookup yields CDR1 GTSNPN and CDR2 SVGIG (reference sequence). The ends lost 3 bases at V and 5 bases at J; junction bases unmatched: 11.

In this sample, this clonotype turned up a few times. The chain has TRBV6-5 and TRBJ1-6; tentative D call: TRBD1 (6 bases). V was clipped by 6 bases and J by 4 bases, with 13 bases between them. The CDR3 loop spans 15 amino acids. Germline-derived CDR1 and CDR2 are MNHEY and SVGAGI. The CDR3: CASREQGRYNSPLHF. In DNA, the CDR3 is TGTGCCAGCAGGGAACAGGGCCGGTATAATTCACCCCTCCACTTT.

The table lists this clonotype with many counts. The V call is TRBV13, the J call TRBJ2-1; no clear D gene. Trimming removed 5 bases at V and 8 bases at J, with 10 bases between. The CDR3 loop spans 12 amino acids. Germline V CDR1 and CDR2: PRHDT, FYEKMQ (reference sequence). CDR3 sequence: CASSTVGDEQFF. The CDR3 bases are TGTGCCAGCAGCACCGTGGGTGATGAGCAGTTCTTC. Using reference TRBV13 and TRBJ2-1 for the parts outside the CDR3, the full variable domain is AAGVIQSPRHLIKEKRETATLKCYPIPRHDTVYWYQQGPGQDPQFLISFYEKMQSDKGSIPDRFSAQQFSDYHSELNMSSLELGDSALYFCASSTVGDEQFFGPGTRLTVL.

This chain uses TRBV7-8 with TRBJ1-1, with D tentatively TRBD1 (6 bases). Germline CDR1 reads SGHVS; CDR2 reads FQNEAQ. V lost 4 bases and J 5 bases, leaving 11 bases between the germline ends. CDR3 size: 13 residues. Written as DNA, the CDR3 is TGTGCCAGCAGCTCAGGGGCGCGGACTGAAGCTTTCTTT. It encodes CASSSGARTEAFF.

The V gene is TRBV29-1, the J gene TRBJ2-3; 8 bases align to TRBD1. V lost 7 bases, J lost 1 base, and 4 bases stayed unmatched. Germline CDR1 is SQVTM and CDR2 is ANQGSEA. This CDR3 has 13 residues. CDR3 sequence: CSAKTGGTDTQYF. The CDR3 DNA is TGCAGCGCCAAGACAGGGGGCACAGATACGCAGTATTTT.

This clonotype was recorded a few times. One junction end disagrees with the germline gene, perhaps due to a read error. This rearrangement joins TRBV29-1 to TRBJ1-3, with D possibly matching TRBD1 (6 bases). The CDR3 has 12 residues. The germline V gene has CDR1 SQVTM and CDR2 ANQGSEA. The DNA of the CDR3 is TGCAGCGCTGAAGGGGGAGGGAACACCATATATTTT. It translates to CSAEGGGNTIYF.

The sample holds many counts of this clonotype. This chain connects TRBV5-1 to TRBJ2-1, with D perhaps TRBD2 (5 bases). Germline values: CDR1 SGHRS, CDR2 YFSETQ. V was cut by 7 bases and J by 8 bases, with 16 bases left in between. The CDR3 spans 13 residues. The CDR3 DNA is TGCGCCAGCCGTTTCGGGCGGGTCTATGAGCAGTTCTTC. Amino acid sequence: CASRFGRVYEQFF.

This clonotype was seen at least ten times. The CDR3 nucleotides are TGCGCCAGCAGCCAAGGGACAGGCACAGATACGCAGTATTTT. Translating it yields CASSQGTGTDTQYF. The chain links TRBV4-3 to TRBJ2-3, with D maybe TRBD1 (6 bases). The CDR3 consists of 14 residues. V gave up 1 base and J gave up 1 base, with 6 bases separating them. Germline V gene lookup returns CDR1 LGHNA and CDR2 YSLEER.

This clonotype was seen repeatedly, ten times or more. The chain carries TRBV7-8 and TRBJ1-1; 10 nucleotides align to TRBD1. CDR3 length equals 14 residues. Germline loops: CDR1 SGHVS, CDR2 FQNEAQ. J was trimmed by 8 bases and V by 3 bases; bases with no gene match: 6. The CDR3 loop is CASSLGGQGTEAFF. Here the CDR3 DNA reads TGTGCCAGCAGCTTGGGGGGACAGGGGACCGAAGCTTTCTTT.

In this sample, this clonotype turned up many times. V is TRBV12-3 or TRBV12-4 and J is TRBJ1-3; D remains ambiguous. Deletions cut 5 bases from V and 6 bases from J, with 5 bases between. The length of the CDR3 is 11 residues. The CDR3 sequence: CASSPENTIYF. The CDR3 nucleotides read TGTGCCAGCAGTCCTGAAAACACCATATATTTT.

Judged by abundance, this clonotype is medium-sized. The chain is built from TRBV4-1 and TRBJ1-5; unclear D gene. This CDR3 has 16 residues. V was shortened by 0 bases and J by 6 bases, with 15 bases between the two germline ends. Germline-derived CDR1 and CDR2 are MGHRA and YSYEKL. CDR3 region: CASSQDSSHLLQPQHF. The CDR3 DNA reads as TGCGCCAGCAGCCAAGATAGCTCGCATCTTCTTCAGCCCCAGCATTTT.

This clonotype was picked up a small number of times. This chain joins TRBV6-6 and TRBJ1-1; possible D gene TRBD1, 6 bases. The CDR3 is 14 residues long. The germline V gene encodes CDR1 MNHNY and CDR2 SVGAGI (reference sequence). Between the trimmed V and J ends, which lost 7 bases and 0 bases, there was a span of 12 bases. The CDR3 coding sequence is TGTGCCAGCAAAGACAGGTTGATGAACACTGAAGCTTTCTTT. This encodes CASKDRLMNTEAFF.

This clonotype showed up many times. The chain combines TRBV7-9 with TRBJ1-6; the D gene is possibly TRBD1 (5 bases). V was cut by 0 bases and J by 8 bases, with 5 bases left in between. The CDR3 is 13 amino acids. Germline V gene sequence: CDR1 SEHNR, CDR2 FQNEAQ (reference sequence). CDR3 residues: CASSLAGDSPLHF. CDR3 bases: TGTGCCAGCAGCTTAGCAGGGGATTCACCCCTCCACTTT.

This chain links TRBV27 with TRBJ1-4; perhaps TRBD1 as D (5 bases). V was clipped by 6 bases and J by 2 bases, with 19 bases between them. This CDR3 contains 17 residues. Germline CDR1 is MNHEY and CDR2 is SMNVEV (reference sequence). The CDR3 spells CASSFTSFGATNEKLFF. The CDR3 bases are TGTGCCAGCAGCTTTACATCCTTCGGGGCGACTAATGAAAAACTGTTTTTT.

This clonotype was seen at least ten times. The chain employs TRBV6-6 and TRBJ2-3, with 9 positions matching TRBD2. Germline V gives CDR1 MNHNY, CDR2 SVGAGI (reference sequence). V was pared by 6 bases and J by 2 bases, with 6 bases of the junction left unmatched. The length of the CDR3 is 15 residues. In DNA, the CDR3 is TGTGCCAGCAGGTTCAGCGGGGGGAACACAGATACGCAGTATTTT. This codes for CASRFSGGNTDTQYF.

This clonotype was counted many times. CDR3 in amino acids: CASSLSRSYYEQYF. The CDR3 DNA sequence: TGTGCCAGCAGCTTATCCCGATCTTACTACGAGCAGTACTTC. The chain has TRBV7-2 and TRBJ2-7; no reliable D call. The CDR3 covers 14 residues. Germline lookup yields CDR1 SGHTA and CDR2 FQGNSA. The V end was cut by 2 bases, the J end by 3 bases, with 11 bases between.

This clonotype has at least ten counts. The rearrangement uses TRBV30 and TRBJ1-1, with D possibly being TRBD1 (5 bases). Trimming removed 0 bases at V and 6 bases at J, with 20 bases between. CDR1 GTSNPN and CDR2 SVGIG come from the germline V gene (reference sequence). The CDR3 length is 16 residues. The DNA of the CDR3 is TGTGCCTGGAGTGTACCCGGCAGGGCCCTTTCCGCTGAAGCTTTCTTT. This codes for CAWSVPGRALSAEAFF. The full variable domain, rest sourced from reference TRBV30 and TRBJ1-1, is SQTIHQWPATLVQPVGSPLSLECTVEGTSNPNLYWYRQAAGRGLQLLFYSVGIGQISSEVPQNLSASRPQDRQFILSSKKLLLSDSGFYLCAWSVPGRALSAEAFFGQGTRLTVV.

The V and J genes are TRBV7-9 and TRBJ1-5, with D maybe TRBD1 (5 bases). This CDR3 contains 15 residues. The germline V and J ends were trimmed by 0 bases and 0 bases, with 6 bases remaining between them. From germline, CDR1 is SEHNR and CDR2 FQNEAQ (reference sequence). CDR3 bases: TGTGCCAGCAGCTTAGCGGGGGATAGCAATCAGCCCCAGCATTTT. Translation: CASSLAGDSNQPQHF.

The table lists this clonotype with a few counts. The rearrangement links TRBV19 to TRBJ2-3, with 7 bases matching TRBD1. The CDR3 runs to 14 residues. Trimming at V came to 0 bases and at J to 8 bases, leaving 5 bases not matched to a gene. In germline, CDR1 is LNHDA, CDR2 SQIVND (reference sequence). This chain's CDR3 is CASSIDEGAATQYF. CDR3 DNA sequence: TGTGCCAGTAGTATAGATGAGGGGGCAGCTACGCAGTATTTT. The full variable domain, its missing parts supplied by reference TRBV19 and TRBJ2-3, is DGGITQSPKYLFRKEGQNVTLSCEQNLNHDAMYWYRQDPGQGLRLIYYSQIVNDFQKGDIAEGYSVSREKKESFPLTVTSAQKNPTAFYLCASSIDEGAATQYFGPGTRLTVL.

This clonotype was counted between two and nine times. This chain connects TRBV9 to TRBJ2-1; 7 bases align to TRBD1. The CDR3 is 13 residues long. After removal of 3 bases from V and 5 bases from J, the junction contained 2 bases not matched to a gene. Germline CDR1 is SGDLS and CDR2 is YYNGEE. CDR3 sequence: CASSAQGDNEQFF. The CDR3 bases are TGTGCCAGCAGCGCGCAGGGGGACAATGAGCAGTTCTTC. Filled out from reference TRBV9 and TRBJ2-1, the complete variable domain reads DSGVTQTPKHLITATGQRVTLRCSPRSGDLSVYWYQQSLDQGLQFLIQYYNGEERAKGNILERFSAQQFPDLHSELNLSSLELGDSALYFCASSAQGDNEQFFGPGTRLTVL.